This record covers a single TCR beta chain. These data originate in a study of T cell responses to AZD1222 COVID-19 vaccine. Only in-frame clones appear in the TCRdb table, and some are missing; sequencing was by immunoSEQ multiplex PCR. The sample records around 83,000 clones, roughly 82% being singletons. The CDR3 spans 14 residues. Germline loops: CDR1 SGHTA, CDR2 FQGTGA. J gave up 8 bases and V 5 bases, and 10 bases lay outside the gene matches. This TCR came from an adult in good health. J is TRBJ2-3 and V is TRBV7-3; TRBD2 matches at 7 bases. Specimen: peripheral blood, collected on day 0 of AZD1222 vaccination. In DNA form, the CDR3 reads TGTGCCAGCAGCCCCGGACTAGATAGCGGTACGCAGTATTTT. Its translation: CASSPGLDSGTQYF.